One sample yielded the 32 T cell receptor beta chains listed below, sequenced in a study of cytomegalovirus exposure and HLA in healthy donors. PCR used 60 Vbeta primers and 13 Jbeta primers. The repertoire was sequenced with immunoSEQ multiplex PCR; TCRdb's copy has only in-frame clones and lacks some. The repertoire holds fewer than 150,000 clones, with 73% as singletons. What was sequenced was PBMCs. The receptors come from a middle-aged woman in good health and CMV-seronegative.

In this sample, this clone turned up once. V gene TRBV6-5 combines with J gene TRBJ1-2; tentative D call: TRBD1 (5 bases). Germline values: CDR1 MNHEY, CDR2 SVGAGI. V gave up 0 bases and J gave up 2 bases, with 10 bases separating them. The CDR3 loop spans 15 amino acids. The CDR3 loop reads CASSYSLGENYGYTF. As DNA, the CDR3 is TGTGCCAGCAGTTACTCGTTAGGGGAAAACTATGGCTACACCTTC.

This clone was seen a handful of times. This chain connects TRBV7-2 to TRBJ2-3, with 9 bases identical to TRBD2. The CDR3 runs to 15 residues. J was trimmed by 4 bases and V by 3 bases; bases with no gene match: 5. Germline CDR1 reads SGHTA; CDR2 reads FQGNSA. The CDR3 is CASSFGRGGPDTQYF. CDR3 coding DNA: TGTGCCAGCAGCTTCGGGCGGGGGGGCCCAGATACGCAGTATTTT.

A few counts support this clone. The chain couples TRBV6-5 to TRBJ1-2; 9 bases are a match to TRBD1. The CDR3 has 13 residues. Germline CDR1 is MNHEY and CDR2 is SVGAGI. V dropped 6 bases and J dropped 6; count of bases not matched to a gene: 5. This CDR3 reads CASRGRTGDGYTF. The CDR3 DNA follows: TGTGCCAGCAGGGGACGGACAGGGGATGGCTACACCTTC.

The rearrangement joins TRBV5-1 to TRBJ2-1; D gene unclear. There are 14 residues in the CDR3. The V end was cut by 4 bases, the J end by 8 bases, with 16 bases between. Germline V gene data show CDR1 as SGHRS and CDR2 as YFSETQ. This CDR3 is CASSPSHALDEQFF. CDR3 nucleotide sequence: TGCGCCAGCAGCCCGAGTCACGCCTTGGATGAGCAGTTCTTC. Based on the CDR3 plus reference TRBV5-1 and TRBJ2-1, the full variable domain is KAGVTQTPRYLIKTRGQQVTLSCSPISGHRSVSWYQQTPGQGLQFLFEYFSETQRNKGNFPGRFSGRQFSNSRSEMNVSTLELGDSALYLCASSPSHALDEQFFGPGTRLTVL.

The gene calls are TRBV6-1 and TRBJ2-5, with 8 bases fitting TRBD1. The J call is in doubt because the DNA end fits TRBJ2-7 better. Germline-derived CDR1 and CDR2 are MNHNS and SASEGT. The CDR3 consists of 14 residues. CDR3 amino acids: CASSEQGARYEQYF. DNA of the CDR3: TGTGCCAGCAGTGAACAGGGGGCGCGATACGAGCAGTACTTC.

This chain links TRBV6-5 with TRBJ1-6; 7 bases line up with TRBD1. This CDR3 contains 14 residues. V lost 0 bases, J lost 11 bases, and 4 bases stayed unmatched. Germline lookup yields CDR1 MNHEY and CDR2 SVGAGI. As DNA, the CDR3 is TGTGCCAGCAGTTACTCGACAGGGAGTGCACCCCTCCACTTT. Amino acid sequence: CASSYSTGSAPLHF.

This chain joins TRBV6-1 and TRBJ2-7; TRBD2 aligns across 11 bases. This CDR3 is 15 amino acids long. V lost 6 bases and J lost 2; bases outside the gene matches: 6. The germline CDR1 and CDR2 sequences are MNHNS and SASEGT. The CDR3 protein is CASRRLAGPAYEQYF. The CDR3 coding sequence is TGTGCCAGCAGAAGACTAGCGGGACCAGCCTACGAGCAGTACTTC.

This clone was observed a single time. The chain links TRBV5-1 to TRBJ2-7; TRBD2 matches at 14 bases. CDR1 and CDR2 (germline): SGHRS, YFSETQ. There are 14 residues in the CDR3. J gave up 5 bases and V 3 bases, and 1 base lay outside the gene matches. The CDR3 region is CASSSGLAGDEQYF. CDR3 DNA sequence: TGCGCCAGCAGCTCGGGACTAGCGGGAGACGAGCAGTACTTC.

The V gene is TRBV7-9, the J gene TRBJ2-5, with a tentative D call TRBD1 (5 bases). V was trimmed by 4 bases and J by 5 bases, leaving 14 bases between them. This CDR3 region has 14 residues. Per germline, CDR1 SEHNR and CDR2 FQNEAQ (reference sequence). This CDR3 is CASSSNQGGETQYF. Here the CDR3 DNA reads TGTGCCAGCAGCTCGAACCAGGGTGGGGAGACCCAGTACTTC. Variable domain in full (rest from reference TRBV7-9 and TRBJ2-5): DTGVSQNPRHKITKRGQNVTFRCDPISEHNRLYWYRQTLGQGPEFLTYFQNEAQLEKSRLLSDRFSAERPKGSFSTLEIQRTEQGDSAMYLCASSSNQGGETQYFGPGTRLLVL.

The DNA for the CDR3 is TGTGCCAGTAGTCCGAGGACAGGGGGAAGGACAGATACGCAGTATTTT. Protein product: CASSPRTGGRTDTQYF. The chain has TRBV19 and TRBJ2-3, with 10 bases matching TRBD1. The V gene's germline CDR1 is LNHDA and CDR2 SQIVND (reference sequence). J gave up 3 bases and V 5 bases, and 8 bases lay outside the gene matches. The CDR3 runs to 16 residues.

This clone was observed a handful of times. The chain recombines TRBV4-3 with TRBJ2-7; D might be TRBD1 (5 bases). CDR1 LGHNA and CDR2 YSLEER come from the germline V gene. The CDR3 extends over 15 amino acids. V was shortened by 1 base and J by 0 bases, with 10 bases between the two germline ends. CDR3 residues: CASSQGQGFSYEQYF. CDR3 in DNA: TGCGCCAGCAGCCAAGGGCAGGGCTTCTCCTACGAGCAGTACTTC.

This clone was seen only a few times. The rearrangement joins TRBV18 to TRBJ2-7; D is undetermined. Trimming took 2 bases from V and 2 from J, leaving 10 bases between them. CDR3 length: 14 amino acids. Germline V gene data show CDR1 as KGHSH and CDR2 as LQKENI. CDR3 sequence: CASSPSLRTYEQYF. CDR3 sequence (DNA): TGTGCCAGCTCACCATCCCTGAGGACCTACGAGCAGTACTTC.

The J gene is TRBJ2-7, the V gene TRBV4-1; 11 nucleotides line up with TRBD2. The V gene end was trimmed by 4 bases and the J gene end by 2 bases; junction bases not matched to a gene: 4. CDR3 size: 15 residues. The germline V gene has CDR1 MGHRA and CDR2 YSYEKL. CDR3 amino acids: CASSLTSGETYEQYF. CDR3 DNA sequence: TGCGCCAGCAGCCTGACTAGCGGGGAGACCTACGAGCAGTACTTC.

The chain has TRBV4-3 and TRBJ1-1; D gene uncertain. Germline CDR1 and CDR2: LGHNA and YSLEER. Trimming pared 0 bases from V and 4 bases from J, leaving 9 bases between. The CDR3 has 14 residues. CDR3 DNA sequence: TGCGCCAGCAGCCAAGAGTCGGCGGCCACTGAAGCTTTCTTT. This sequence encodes CASSQESAATEAFF.

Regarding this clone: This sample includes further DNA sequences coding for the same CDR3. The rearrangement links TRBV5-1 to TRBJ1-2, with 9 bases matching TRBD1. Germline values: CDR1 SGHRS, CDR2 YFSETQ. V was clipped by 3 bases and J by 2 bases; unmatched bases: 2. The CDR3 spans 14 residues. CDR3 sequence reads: CASSSGQGNYGYTF. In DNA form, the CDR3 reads TGCGCCAGCAGCTCCGGACAGGGGAACTATGGCTACACCTTC.

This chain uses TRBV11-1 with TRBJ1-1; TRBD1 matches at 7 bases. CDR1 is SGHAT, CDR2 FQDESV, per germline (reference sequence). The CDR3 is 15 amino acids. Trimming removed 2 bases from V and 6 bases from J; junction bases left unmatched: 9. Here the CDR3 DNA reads TGTGCCAGCAGCTTATCCGGGACAGACTCCGCTGAAGCTTTCTTT. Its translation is CASSLSGTDSAEAFF.

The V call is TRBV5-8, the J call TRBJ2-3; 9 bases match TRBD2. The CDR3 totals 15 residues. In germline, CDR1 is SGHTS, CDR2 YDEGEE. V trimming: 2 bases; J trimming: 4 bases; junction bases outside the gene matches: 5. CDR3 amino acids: CASSFTSGRADTQYF. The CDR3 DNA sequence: TGTGCCAGCAGCTTCACTAGCGGGCGGGCAGATACGCAGTATTTT. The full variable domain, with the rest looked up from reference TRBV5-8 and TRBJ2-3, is EAGVTQSPTHLIKTRGQQATLRCSPISGHTSVYWYQQALGLGLQFLLWYDEGEERNRGNFPPRFSGRQFPNYSSELNVNALELEDSALYLCASSFTSGRADTQYFGPGTRLTVL.

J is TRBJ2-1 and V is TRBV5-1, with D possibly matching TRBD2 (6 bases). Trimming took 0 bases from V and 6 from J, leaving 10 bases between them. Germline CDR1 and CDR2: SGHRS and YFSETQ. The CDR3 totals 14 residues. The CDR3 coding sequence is TGCGCCAGCAGCTTGGCCTACGGGGGCAATGAGCAGTTCTTC. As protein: CASSLAYGGNEQFF.

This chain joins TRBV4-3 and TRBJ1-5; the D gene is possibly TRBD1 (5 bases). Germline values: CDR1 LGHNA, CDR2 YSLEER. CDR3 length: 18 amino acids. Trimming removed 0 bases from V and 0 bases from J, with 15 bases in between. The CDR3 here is CASSQEPPMGGSNQPQHF. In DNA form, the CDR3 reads TGCGCCAGCAGCCAAGAACCCCCAATGGGGGGTAGCAATCAGCCCCAGCATTTT.

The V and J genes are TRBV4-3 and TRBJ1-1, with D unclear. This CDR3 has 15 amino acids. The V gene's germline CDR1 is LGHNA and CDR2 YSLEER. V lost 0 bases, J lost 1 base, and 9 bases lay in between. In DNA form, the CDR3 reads TGCGCCAGCAGCCAAGATCGGGTCGGGAACACTGAAGCTTTCTTT. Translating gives CASSQDRVGNTEAFF.

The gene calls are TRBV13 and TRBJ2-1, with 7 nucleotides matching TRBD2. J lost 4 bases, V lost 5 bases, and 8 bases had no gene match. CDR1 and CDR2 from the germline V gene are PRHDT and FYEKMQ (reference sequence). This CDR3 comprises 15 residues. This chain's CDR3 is CASSPAPSGYNEQFF. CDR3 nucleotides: TGTGCCAGCAGCCCAGCCCCTAGCGGATACAATGAGCAGTTCTTC.

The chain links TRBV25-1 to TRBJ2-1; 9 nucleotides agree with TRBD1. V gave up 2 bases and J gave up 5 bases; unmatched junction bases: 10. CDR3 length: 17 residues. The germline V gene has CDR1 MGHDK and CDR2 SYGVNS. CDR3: CASSEDRGGTDNNEQFF. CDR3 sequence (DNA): TGTGCCAGCAGTGAAGACAGGGGGGGTACGGACAACAATGAGCAGTTCTTC. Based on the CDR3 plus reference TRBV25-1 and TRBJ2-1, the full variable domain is EADIYQTPRYLVIGTGKKITLECSQTMGHDKMYWYQQDPGMELHLIHYSYGVNSTEKGDLSSESTVSRIRTEHFPLTLESARPSHTSQYLCASSEDRGGTDNNEQFFGPGTRLTVL.

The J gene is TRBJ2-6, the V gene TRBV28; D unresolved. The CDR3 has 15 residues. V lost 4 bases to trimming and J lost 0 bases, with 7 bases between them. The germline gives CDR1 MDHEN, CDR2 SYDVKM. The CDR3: CASSSTRSGANVLTF. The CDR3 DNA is TGTGCCAGCAGTTCGACTCGCTCTGGGGCCAACGTCCTGACTTTC.

CDR3 bases: TGTGCCAGCAGCCCCGGCCCACAGACAGATACGCAGTATTTT. It encodes CASSPGPQTDTQYF. This chain links TRBV11-3 with TRBJ2-3, with D uncertain. With 5 bases removed from V and 3 bases from J, the gap between germline ends came to 12 bases. CDR1 and CDR2 from the germline V gene are SGHNT and YENEEA. The CDR3 loop spans 14 amino acids.

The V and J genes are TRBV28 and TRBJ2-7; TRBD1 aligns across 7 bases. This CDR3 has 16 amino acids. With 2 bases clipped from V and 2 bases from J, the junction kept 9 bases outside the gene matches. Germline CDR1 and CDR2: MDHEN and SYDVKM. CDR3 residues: CASSLSPWQGAYEQYF. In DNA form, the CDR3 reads TGTGCCAGCAGTTTAAGCCCTTGGCAGGGGGCCTACGAGCAGTACTTC.

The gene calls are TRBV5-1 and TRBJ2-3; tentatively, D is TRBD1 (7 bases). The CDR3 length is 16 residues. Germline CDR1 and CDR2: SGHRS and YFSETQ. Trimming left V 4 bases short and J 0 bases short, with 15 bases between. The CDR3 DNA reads TGCGCCAGCAGCGCGGGACAGAGCACTAGCACAGATACGCAGTATTTT. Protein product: CASSAGQSTSTDTQYF.

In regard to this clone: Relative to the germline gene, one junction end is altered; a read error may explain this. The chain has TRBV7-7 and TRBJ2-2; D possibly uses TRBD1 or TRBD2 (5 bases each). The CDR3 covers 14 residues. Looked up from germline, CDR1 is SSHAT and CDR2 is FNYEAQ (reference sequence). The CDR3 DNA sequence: TGTGCTAGCAGCTTAGCGCAGGGCGTCGGGGAGCTGTTTTTT. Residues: CASSLAQGVGELFF.

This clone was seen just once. In DNA form, the CDR3 reads TGTGCCAGCAGCCCCATCAACTCTGGAAACACCATATATTTT. Its translation: CASSPINSGNTIYF. This chain connects TRBV6-5 to TRBJ1-3; D is uncertain. The germline V gene encodes CDR1 MNHEY and CDR2 SVGAGI. V lost 6 bases and J lost 0, with 9 bases in between. This CDR3 has 14 amino acids.

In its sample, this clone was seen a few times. The CDR3 protein is CASSGRGGQAPGAFF. CDR3 nucleotide sequence: TGTGCCAGCAGCGGACGGGGTGGGCAGGCCCCGGGGGCTTTCTTT. The J gene is TRBJ1-1, the V gene TRBV7-2; D remains unclear. The V end was cut by 5 bases, the J end by 11 bases, with 24 bases between. The germline CDR1 and CDR2 sequences are SGHTA and FQGNSA. CDR3 length: 15 amino acids.

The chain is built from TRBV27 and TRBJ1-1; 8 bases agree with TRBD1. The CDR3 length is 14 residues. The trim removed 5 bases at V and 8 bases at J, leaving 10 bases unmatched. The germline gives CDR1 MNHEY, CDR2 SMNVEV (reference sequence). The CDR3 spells CASSTYTRTGEAFF. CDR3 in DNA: TGTGCCAGCAGTACCTACACCCGGACAGGGGAAGCTTTCTTT.

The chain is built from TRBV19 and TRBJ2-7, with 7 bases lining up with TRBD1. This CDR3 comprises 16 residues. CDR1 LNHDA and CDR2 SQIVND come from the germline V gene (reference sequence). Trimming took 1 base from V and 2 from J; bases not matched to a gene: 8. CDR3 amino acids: CASSIAVDRSTYEQYF. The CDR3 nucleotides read TGTGCCAGTAGTATAGCCGTGGACAGGTCAACCTACGAGCAGTACTTC.

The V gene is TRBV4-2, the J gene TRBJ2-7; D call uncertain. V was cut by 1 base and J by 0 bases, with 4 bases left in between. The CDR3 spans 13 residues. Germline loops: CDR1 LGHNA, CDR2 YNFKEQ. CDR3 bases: TGTGCCAGCAGCCAAGCAGACTCCTACGAGCAGTACTTC. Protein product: CASSQADSYEQYF.